Reported below is one T cell receptor beta chain. As yet, its antigen is unknown. Naive CD8 populations comprised CD45RO-negative cells positively selected for CCR7, excluding terminally differentiated effector memory CD45RA+ cells. Recent vaccinations or acute infections were absent in the healthy HIV-negative adult donors. This record comes from a study of shared clonotypes between healthy human individuals. Every immunoSEQ plate was one replicate of a subset's evenly spread DNA. Per the study methods: There were no quality scores in the junction-only immunoSEQ sequences, so filtering differed. Only in-frame clones appear in the TCRdb table, and some are missing; sequencing was by immunoSEQ multiplex PCR. V, J and clone size were drawn from that table, and D and trimming were deduced from the DNA. Of about 2 million clones in the sample, about 95% were seen once. The CDR3 sequence is 15 residues long. Germline-derived CDR1 and CDR2 are LGHNA and YNFKEQ. The J segment lost 7 bases and the V segment lost 4 bases, leaving 12 bases of the junction unmatched.

Study-level points and caveats: Specimens sampled were limited to blood, with tissue repertoires likely differing.

This chain connects TRBV4-2 to TRBJ1-1; 7 bases line up with TRBD1. The sequencing input was naive CD8+ T cells sorted from blood. The TCR originated in a man between 18 and 35 years old in good health. The CDR3 DNA sequence: TGTGCCAGCAGCCCAGGGGCAGGGGGAGTGGTTGAAGCTTTCTTT. It translates to CASSPGAGGVVEAFF.